The 19 T cell receptor beta chains below come from one sample, sequenced in a study of blood T cell repertoires in COVID-19. Repertoires were generated with immunoSEQ multiplex PCR, while TCRdb's copy carries only in-frame clones and drops some. This table holds about 270,000 clones, less than 85% found once. Sequencing was done on a sample of peripheral blood. These receptors came from a human donor with COVID-19, enrolled during active disease. The donor label of this sample is uncertain.

This clone was counted only a few times. J is TRBJ2-1 and V is TRBV7-2; 10 bases are a match to TRBD2. Trimming took 5 bases from V and 7 from J; bases not matched to a gene: 8. This CDR3 contains 15 residues. Germline CDR1 is SGHTA and CDR2 is FQGNSA. CDR3 bases: TGTGCCAGCAGCGCGTTAGCGGGAGGCGTTAATGAGCAGTTCTTC. This codes for CASSALAGGVNEQFF.

This clone was counted once. The chain links TRBV12-5 to TRBJ1-3, with a weak D call TRBD1 (5 bases). CDR1 and CDR2 (germline): LGHNT, FRNRAP. Trimming removed 7 bases at V and 0 bases at J, with 10 bases between. The length of the CDR3 is 14 residues. The CDR3 region is CASAGGNSGNTIYF. The CDR3 DNA sequence: TGTGCTAGTGCCGGGGGGAACTCTGGAAACACCATATATTTT.

This sequence joins TRBV29-1 and TRBJ1-2; 9 bases fit TRBD1. CDR1 and CDR2 from the germline V gene are SQVTM and ANQGSEA. Trimming at V came to 6 bases and at J to 4 bases, leaving 3 bases not matched to a gene. The CDR3 has 12 amino acids. The DNA of the CDR3 is TGCAGCGTCCCGGGACAGGGCTATGGCTACACCTTC. Its protein product is CSVPGQGYGYTF.

This sequence joins TRBV18 and TRBJ2-3, with TRBD2 identical over 8 bases. The germline CDR1 and CDR2 sequences are KGHSH and LQKENI. This CDR3 comprises 16 residues. Unmatched junction bases numbered 8, after V lost 2 bases and J lost 4 bases. The CDR3 protein is CASSPAWAGGPDTQYF. The CDR3 nucleotides read TGTGCCAGCTCACCAGCCTGGGCGGGAGGTCCAGATACGCAGTATTTT.

Written as DNA, the CDR3 is TGTGCCACCAGTGAAGCGACAGGGGGCGCGTACGAGCAGTACTTC. Translated, it gives CATSEATGGAYEQYF. The chain has TRBV24-1 and TRBJ2-7, with TRBD1 matching 10 bases. Germline assignment: CDR1 KGHDR and CDR2 SFDVKD. The CDR3 extends over 15 amino acids. Losses at the gene ends were 4 bases for V and 4 bases for J; bases not matched to a gene: 6.

The V and J genes are TRBV28 and TRBJ2-1; D not certain. Per the germline V gene, CDR1 is MDHEN and CDR2 is SYDVKM. This CDR3 has 16 residues. Deletions cut 4 bases from V and 1 base from J, with 14 bases between. The CDR3 spells CASSYSSGGSYNEQFF. Here the CDR3 DNA reads TGTGCCAGCAGTTATAGCTCGGGTGGATCCTACAATGAGCAGTTCTTC.

The chain is built from TRBV3-1 (or the pseudogene TRBV3-2) and TRBJ2-1; 14 nucleotides match TRBD2. This CDR3 comprises 15 residues. Germline-derived CDR1 and CDR2 are LGHDT and YNNKEL (reference sequence). Losses at the gene ends were 8 bases for V and 10 bases for J; bases not matched to a gene: 10. CDR3 DNA sequence: TGTGCCAGCGGCCGGGGACTAGCGGGAGTAGGGGAGCAGTTCTTC. As protein: CASGRGLAGVGEQFF.

In its sample, this clone was seen a few times. The chain uses TRBV19 and TRBJ1-4; D uncertain. The germline gives CDR1 LNHDA, CDR2 SQIVND (reference sequence). The CDR3 covers 14 residues. V lost 2 bases and J 4 bases, leaving 8 bases between the germline ends. The CDR3 loop is CASSISFVNEKLFF. CDR3 sequence (DNA): TGTGCCAGTAGTATATCGTTCGTTAATGAAAAACTGTTTTTT.

The chain uses TRBV2 and TRBJ1-3, with D maybe TRBD1 (5 bases). Germline V CDR1 and CDR2: SNHLY, FYNNEI. Trimming shortened V by 3 bases and J by 0 bases, and 12 bases separated the two germline ends. The CDR3 totals 16 residues. As DNA, the CDR3 is TGTGCCAGCAGTGACGACAGAGGTGGCTCTGGAAACACCATATATTTT. This codes for CASSDDRGGSGNTIYF.

The V call is TRBV5-4, the J call TRBJ2-1, with D perhaps TRBD2 (6 bases). The CDR3 covers 15 residues. CDR1 is SGHNT, CDR2 YYREEE, per germline (reference sequence). Trimming took off 5 bases at V and 7 bases at J, with 19 bases between the two ends. The CDR3: CASSLGLAKRNEQFF. CDR3 DNA: TGTGCCAGCAGTTTAGGGCTAGCGAAGAGGAATGAGCAGTTCTTC.

The chain is built from TRBV19 and TRBJ2-1, with TRBD1 identical over 9 bases. The ends lost 5 bases at V and 7 bases at J; junction bases unmatched: 6. The germline V gene encodes CDR1 LNHDA and CDR2 SQIVND (reference sequence). The CDR3 has 14 amino acids. CDR3 region: CASSLTGGWNEQFF. CDR3 sequence (DNA): TGTGCCAGTAGTTTAACAGGGGGCTGGAATGAGCAGTTCTTC.

This clone appeared a few times. The genes are TRBV29-1 and TRBJ2-7; 12 bases are shared with TRBD1. Losses at the gene ends were 7 bases for V and 6 bases for J; bases not matched to a gene: 7. Germline V lookup: CDR1 SQVTM, CDR2 ANQGSEA. The CDR3 runs to 13 residues. For the CDR3, the DNA is TGCAGCGCCGCCGGGACAGGGGGCATCGAGCAGTACTTC. Its translation is CSAAGTGGIEQYF.

This clone was picked up one time. The chain uses TRBV5-1 and TRBJ1-1, with 7 bases that match TRBD1. The germline gives CDR1 SGHRS, CDR2 YFSETQ. The CDR3 contains 14 residues. The trim removed 5 bases at V and 0 bases at J, leaving 4 bases unmatched. The CDR3 loop reads CASRLTGLNTEAFF. The CDR3 DNA is TGCGCCAGCAGATTGACAGGGTTGAACACTGAAGCTTTCTTT.

The chain employs TRBV3-1 (or the pseudogene TRBV3-2) and TRBJ1-1; D is ambiguous. The CDR3 is 11 residues long. Germline V lookup: CDR1 LGHDT, CDR2 YNNKEL (reference sequence). With 7 bases removed from V and 9 bases from J, the gap between germline ends came to 12 bases. The CDR3 loop reads CASTTESQAFF. CDR3 DNA sequence: TGTGCCAGCACCACAGAAAGCCAAGCTTTCTTT.

This chain links TRBV20-1 with TRBJ1-5, with D unresolved. V was clipped by 3 bases and J by 0 bases, with 6 bases between them. Germline CDR1 is DFQATT and CDR2 is SNEGSKA (reference sequence). The CDR3 spans 13 residues. The CDR3 spells CSASRSSNQPQHF. CDR3 bases: TGCAGTGCTAGTCGGAGTAGCAATCAGCCCCAGCATTTT.

This sequence joins TRBV5-4 and TRBJ2-3, with TRBD2 matching over 13 bases. The J segment lost 3 bases and the V segment lost 0 bases, leaving 13 bases of the junction unmatched. The CDR3 consists of 20 residues. The V gene's germline CDR1 is SGHNT and CDR2 YYREEE (reference sequence). Here the CDR3 DNA reads TGTGCCAGCAGCTTGGGCGGACGGACTAGCGGGAGTTTGAGGACAGATACGCAGTATTTT. Amino acid sequence: CASSLGGRTSGSLRTDTQYF.

The chain carries TRBV7-2 and TRBJ2-7; D call uncertain. Germline V gene data show CDR1 as SGHTA and CDR2 as FQGNSA. The CDR3 is 15 amino acids. V was shortened by 1 base and J by 1 base, with 11 bases between the two germline ends. The CDR3 DNA sequence: TGTGCCAGCAGCTTAGGGCAGGCCACTTCCTACGAGCAGTACTTC. Translating it yields CASSLGQATSYEQYF.

Notes on this clone: The sample has other DNA sequences that encode this CDR3 too. The chain links TRBV30 to TRBJ2-5; the D gene is possibly TRBD1 (6 bases). Per the germline V gene, CDR1 is GTSNPN and CDR2 is SVGIG (reference sequence). The CDR3 loop spans 13 amino acids. V was trimmed by 3 bases and J by 5 bases, leaving 13 bases between them. The CDR3 loop is CAWSSGGRETQYF. In DNA, the CDR3 is TGTGCCTGGAGCAGTGGGGGCCGGGAGACCCAGTACTTC.

This sequence joins TRBV25-1 and TRBJ2-7, with 7 nucleotides matching TRBD2. The CDR3 loop spans 13 amino acids. CDR1 and CDR2 from the germline V gene are MGHDK and SYGVNS. This chain's CDR3 is CASSGAPRYEQYF. CDR3 nucleotide sequence: TGTGCATCGAGCGGGGCCCCCCGCTACGAGCAGTACTTC.